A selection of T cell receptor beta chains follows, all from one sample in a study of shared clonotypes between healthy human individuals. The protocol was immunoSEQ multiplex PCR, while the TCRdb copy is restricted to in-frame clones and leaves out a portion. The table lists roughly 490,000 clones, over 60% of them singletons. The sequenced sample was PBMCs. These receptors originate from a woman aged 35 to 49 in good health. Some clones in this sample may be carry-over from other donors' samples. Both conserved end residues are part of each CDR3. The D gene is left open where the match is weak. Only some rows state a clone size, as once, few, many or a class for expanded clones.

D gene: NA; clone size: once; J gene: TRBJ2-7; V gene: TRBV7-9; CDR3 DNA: TGTGCCAGCACCGGGACAAGCTACGAGCAGTACTTC; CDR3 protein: CASTGTSYEQYF
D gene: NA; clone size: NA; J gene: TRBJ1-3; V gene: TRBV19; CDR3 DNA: TGTGCCAGCCAGGACAGCCCGACACCCCTTGGAAACACCATATATTTT; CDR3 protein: CASQDSPTPLGNTIYF
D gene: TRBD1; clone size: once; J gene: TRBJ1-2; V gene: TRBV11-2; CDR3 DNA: TGTGCCAGCAGCCCGGGACAGGGGCATATAAACTATGGCTACACCTTC; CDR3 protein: CASSPGQGHINYGYTF
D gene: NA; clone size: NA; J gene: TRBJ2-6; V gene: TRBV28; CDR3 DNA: TGTGCCAGCCTAGGGGGGGTCTCCGGGGCCAACGTCCTGACTTTC; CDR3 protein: CASLGGVSGANVLTF
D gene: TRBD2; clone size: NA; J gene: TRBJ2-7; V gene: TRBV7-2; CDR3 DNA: TGTGCCAGCAGCCAGCCGGGACTAGCGGGACCACGGGGCTCCTACGAGCAGTACTTC; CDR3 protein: CASSQPGLAGPRGSYEQYF
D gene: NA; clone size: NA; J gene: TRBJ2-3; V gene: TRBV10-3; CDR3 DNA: TGTGCCATCAGTGCGGGACTTTCTCTCACAGATACGCAGTATTTT; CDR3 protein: CAISAGLSLTDTQYF
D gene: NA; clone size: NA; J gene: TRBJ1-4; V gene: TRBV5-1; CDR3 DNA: TGCGCCAGCAGGGTGGGCTCGAGGGGTGGCGAAAAACTGTTTTTT; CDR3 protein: CASRVGSRGGEKLFF
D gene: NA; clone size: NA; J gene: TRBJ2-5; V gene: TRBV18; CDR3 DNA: TGTGCCAGCTCACCTCTCGGCGGGGAGACCCAGTACTTC; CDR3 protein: CASSPLGGETQYF
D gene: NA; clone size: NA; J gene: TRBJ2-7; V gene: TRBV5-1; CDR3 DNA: TGCGCCAGCAGCGGGGGACAGCGGGCAAGCGAGCAGTACTTC; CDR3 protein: CASSGGQRASEQYF
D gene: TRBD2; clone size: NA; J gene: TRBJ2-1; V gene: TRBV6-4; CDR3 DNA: TGTGCCAGCGCTAGCGGGAGGGCCGGTGAGCAGTTCTTC; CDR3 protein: CASASGRAGEQFF
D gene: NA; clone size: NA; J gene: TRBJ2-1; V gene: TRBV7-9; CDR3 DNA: TGTGCCAGCAGCCCCCGGGACTTTTACAATGAGCAGTTCTTC; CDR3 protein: CASSPRDFYNEQFF
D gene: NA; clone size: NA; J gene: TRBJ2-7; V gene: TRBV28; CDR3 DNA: TGTGCCAGCAGTTCCGGACGGGACGGCGAGCAGTACTTC; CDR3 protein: CASSSGRDGEQYF
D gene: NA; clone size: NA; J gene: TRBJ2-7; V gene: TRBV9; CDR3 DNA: TGTGCCAGCAGCCTCCGCAGATTCGACAGGACGCAGTACTTC; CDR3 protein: CASSLRRFDRTQYF